This T cell receptor (beta chain) emerged from a study of blood T cells in healthy people across ages. Study summary: Template switching retrieved approximately one barcoded beta molecule for each two T cells.

A second PCR of 7 to 11 cycles used a sample-barcoded 5' primer and a J-beta primer mix. TCRdb re-called the 5' RACE reads through MiXCR, storing one row per CDR3 protein. The table includes about 1.8 million distinct CDR3 sequences, 40% to 55% detected once. Germline V gene sequence: CDR1 MNHEY, CDR2 SVGEGT. Deletions cut 6 bases from V and 3 bases from J, with 9 bases between. This CDR3 region has 12 residues. The sequence derives from a woman in her forties in good health. V and J are TRBV6-2 or TRBV6-3 and TRBJ2-7; D gene uncertain. The sequenced material came from blood. The CDR3: CASRPANYEQYF. CDR3 DNA sequence: TGTGCCAGCAGACCCGCCAACTACGAGCAGTACTTC.